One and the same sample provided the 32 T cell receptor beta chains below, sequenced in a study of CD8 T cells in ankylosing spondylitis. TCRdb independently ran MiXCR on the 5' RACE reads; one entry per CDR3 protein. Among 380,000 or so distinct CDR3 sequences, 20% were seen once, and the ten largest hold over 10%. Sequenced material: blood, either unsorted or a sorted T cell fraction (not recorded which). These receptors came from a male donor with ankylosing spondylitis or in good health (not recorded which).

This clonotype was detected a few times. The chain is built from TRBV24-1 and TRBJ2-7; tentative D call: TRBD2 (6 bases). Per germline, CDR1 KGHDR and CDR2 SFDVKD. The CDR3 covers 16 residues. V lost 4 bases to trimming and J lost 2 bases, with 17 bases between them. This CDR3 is CATSETSGGSPYEQYF. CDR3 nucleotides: TGTGCCACCAGTGAGACTTCCGGGGGATCCCCCTACGAGCAGTACTTC.

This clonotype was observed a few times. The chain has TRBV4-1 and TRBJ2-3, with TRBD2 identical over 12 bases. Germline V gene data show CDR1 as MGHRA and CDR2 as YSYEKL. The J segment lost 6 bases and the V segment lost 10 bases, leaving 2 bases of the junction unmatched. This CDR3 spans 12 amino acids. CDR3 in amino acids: CATSGGGDTQYF. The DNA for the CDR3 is TGCGCCACTAGCGGGGGGGGGGATACGCAGTATTTT.

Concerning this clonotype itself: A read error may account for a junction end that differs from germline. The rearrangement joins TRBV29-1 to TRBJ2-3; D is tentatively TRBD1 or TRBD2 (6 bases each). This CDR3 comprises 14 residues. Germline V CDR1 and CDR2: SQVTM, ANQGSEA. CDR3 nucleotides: TGCAGAGTTGGCGATTTGGGGGGCGCAGATACGCAGTATTTT. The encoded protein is CRVGDLGGADTQYF.

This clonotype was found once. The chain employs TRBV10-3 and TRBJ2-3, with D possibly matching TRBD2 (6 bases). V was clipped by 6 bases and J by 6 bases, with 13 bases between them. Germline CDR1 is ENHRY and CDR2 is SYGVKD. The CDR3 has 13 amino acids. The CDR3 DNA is TGTGCCATCAGGTGGGAGGTTGCGGATACGCAGTATTTT. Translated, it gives CAIRWEVADTQYF.

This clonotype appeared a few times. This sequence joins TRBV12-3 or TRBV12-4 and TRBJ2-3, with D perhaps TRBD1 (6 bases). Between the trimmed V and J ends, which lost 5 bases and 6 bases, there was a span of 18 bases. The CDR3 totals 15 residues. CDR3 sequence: CASSPRTARTDTQYF. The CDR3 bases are TGTGCCAGCAGTCCTCGGACAGCTCGGACGGATACGCAGTATTTT.

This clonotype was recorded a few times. The CDR3 here is CSVGLAGDITDTQYF. In DNA form, the CDR3 reads TGCAGCGTTGGACTAGCGGGGGACATCACAGATACGCAGTATTTT. The rearrangement uses TRBV29-1 and TRBJ2-3; 12 bases fit TRBD2. The trim removed 4 bases at V and 2 bases at J, leaving 4 bases unmatched. The CDR3 sequence is 15 residues long. CDR1 and CDR2 (germline): SQVTM, ANQGSEA.

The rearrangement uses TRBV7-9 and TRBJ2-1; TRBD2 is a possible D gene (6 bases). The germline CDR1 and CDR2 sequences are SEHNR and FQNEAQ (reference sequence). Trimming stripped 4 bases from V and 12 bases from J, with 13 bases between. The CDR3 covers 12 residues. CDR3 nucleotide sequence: TGTGCCAGCAGCTCTACGAGCGGGTTGCAGTTCTTC. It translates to CASSSTSGLQFF. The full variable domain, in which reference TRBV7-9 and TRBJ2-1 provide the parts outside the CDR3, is DTGVSQNPRHKITKRGQNVTFRCDPISEHNRLYWYRQTLGQGPEFLTYFQNEAQLEKSRLLSDRFSAERPKGSFSTLEIQRTEQGDSAMYLCASSSTSGLQFFGPGTRLTVL.

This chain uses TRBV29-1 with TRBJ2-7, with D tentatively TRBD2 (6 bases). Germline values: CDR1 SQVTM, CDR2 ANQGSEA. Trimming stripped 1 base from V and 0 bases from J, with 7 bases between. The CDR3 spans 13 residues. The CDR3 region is CSVEAGSSYEQYF. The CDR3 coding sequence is TGCAGCGTTGAAGCCGGGAGCTCCTACGAGCAGTACTTC.

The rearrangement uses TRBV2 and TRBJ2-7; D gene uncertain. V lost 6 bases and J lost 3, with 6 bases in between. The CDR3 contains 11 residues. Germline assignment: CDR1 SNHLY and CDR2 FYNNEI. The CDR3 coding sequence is TGTGCCAGCAGGGTCCTCTACGAGCAGTACTTC. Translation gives CASRVLYEQYF.

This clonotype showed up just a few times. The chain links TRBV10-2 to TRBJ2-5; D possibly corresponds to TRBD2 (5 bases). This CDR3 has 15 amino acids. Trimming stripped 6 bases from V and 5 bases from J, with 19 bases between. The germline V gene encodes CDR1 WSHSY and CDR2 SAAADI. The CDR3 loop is CASREFRVRRETQYF. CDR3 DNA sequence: TGCGCCAGCAGAGAATTCCGGGTCCGGAGGGAGACCCAGTACTTC.

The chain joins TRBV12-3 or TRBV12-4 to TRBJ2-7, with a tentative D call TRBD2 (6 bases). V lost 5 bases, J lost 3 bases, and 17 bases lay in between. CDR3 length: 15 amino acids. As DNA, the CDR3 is TGTGCCAGCAGTCCAACCGGGACTGAATACTACGAGCAGTACTTC. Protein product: CASSPTGTEYYEQYF.

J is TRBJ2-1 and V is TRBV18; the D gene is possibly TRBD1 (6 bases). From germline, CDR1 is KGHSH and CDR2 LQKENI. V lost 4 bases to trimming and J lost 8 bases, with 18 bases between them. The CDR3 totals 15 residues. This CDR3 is CASSHLDRISDEQFF. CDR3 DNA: TGTGCCAGCTCACACCTGGACAGAATCTCCGATGAGCAGTTCTTC.

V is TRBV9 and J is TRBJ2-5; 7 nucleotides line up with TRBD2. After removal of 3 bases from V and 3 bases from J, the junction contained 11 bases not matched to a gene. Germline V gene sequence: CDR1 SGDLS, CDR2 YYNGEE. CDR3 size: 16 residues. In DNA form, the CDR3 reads TGTGCCAGCAGCGCGCAAACCGGGACTAAAAAAGAGACCCAGTACTTC. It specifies CASSAQTGTKKETQYF.

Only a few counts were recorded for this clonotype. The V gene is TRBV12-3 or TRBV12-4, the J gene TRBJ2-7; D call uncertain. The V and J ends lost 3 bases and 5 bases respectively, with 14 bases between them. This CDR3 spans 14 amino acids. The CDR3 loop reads CASSFGISYDEQYF. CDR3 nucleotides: TGTGCCAGCAGTTTCGGTATCTCCTACGACGAGCAGTACTTC.

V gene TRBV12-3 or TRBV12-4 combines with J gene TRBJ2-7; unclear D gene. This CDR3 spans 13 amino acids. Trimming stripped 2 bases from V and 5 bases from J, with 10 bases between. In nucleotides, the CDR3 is TGTGCCAGCAGTTTATTGACCCCCCACGAGCAGTACTTC. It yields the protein CASSLLTPHEQYF.

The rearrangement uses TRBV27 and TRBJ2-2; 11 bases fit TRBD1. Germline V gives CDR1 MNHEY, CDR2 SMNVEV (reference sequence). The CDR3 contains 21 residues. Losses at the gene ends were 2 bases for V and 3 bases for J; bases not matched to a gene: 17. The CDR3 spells CASSLLGQGAFYTWDTGELFF. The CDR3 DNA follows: TGTGCCAGCAGTTTACTTGGACAGGGGGCGTTTTATACTTGGGACACCGGGGAGCTGTTTTTT.

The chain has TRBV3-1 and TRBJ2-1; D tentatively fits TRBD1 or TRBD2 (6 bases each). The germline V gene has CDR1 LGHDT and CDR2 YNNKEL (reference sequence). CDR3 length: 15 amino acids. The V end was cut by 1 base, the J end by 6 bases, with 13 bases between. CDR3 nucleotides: TGTGCCAGCAGCCAAGTGATAGGGGGAGGCAATGAGCAGTTCTTC. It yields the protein CASSQVIGGGNEQFF.

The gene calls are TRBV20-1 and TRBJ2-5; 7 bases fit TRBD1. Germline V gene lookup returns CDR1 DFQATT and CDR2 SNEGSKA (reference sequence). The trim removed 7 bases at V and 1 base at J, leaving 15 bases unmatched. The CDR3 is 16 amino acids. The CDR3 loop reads CSGRWDRDSVQETQYF. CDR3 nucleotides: TGCAGTGGCCGTTGGGACCGGGACAGCGTCCAAGAGACCCAGTACTTC.

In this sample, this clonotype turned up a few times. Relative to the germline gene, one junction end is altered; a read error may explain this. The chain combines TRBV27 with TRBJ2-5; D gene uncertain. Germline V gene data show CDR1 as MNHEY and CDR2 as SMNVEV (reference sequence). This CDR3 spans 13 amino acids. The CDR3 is CASSARGDEIQYF. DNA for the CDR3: TGTGCCAGCAGTGCCCGTGGGGATGAGATCCAGTACTTC.

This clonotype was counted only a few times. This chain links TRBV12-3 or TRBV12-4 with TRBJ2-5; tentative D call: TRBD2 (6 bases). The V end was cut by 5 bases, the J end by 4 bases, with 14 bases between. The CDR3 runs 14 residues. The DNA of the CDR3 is TGTGCCAGCAGTGCACTGGGGGGTCGAGAGACCCAGTACTTC. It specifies CASSALGGRETQYF.

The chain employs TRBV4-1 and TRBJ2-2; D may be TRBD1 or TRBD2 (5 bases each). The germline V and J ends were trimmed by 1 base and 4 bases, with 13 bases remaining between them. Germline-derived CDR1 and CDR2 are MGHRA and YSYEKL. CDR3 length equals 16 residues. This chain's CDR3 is CASSQGGAGITGELFF. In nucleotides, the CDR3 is TGCGCCAGCAGCCAAGGGGGCGCGGGTATCACCGGGGAGCTGTTTTTT.

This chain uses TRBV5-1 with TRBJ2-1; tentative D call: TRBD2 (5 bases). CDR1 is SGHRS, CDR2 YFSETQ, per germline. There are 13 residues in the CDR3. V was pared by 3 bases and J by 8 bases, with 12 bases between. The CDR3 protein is CASSSGWVDEQFF. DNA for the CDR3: TGCGCCAGCAGCTCGGGATGGGTTGATGAGCAGTTCTTC.

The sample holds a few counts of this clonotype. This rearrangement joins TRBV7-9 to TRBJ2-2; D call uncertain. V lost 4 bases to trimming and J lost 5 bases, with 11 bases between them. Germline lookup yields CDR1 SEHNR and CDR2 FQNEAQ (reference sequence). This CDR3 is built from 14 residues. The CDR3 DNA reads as TGTGCCAGCAGCTCCAGACTGATTACCGGGGAGCTGTTTTTT. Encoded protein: CASSSRLITGELFF.

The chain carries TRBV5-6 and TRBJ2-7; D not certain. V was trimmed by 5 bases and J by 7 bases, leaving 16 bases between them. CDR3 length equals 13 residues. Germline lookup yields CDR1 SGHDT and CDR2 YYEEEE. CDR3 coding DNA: TGTGCCAGCAGTCTTACCCCGGATATGGAGCAGTACTTC. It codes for CASSLTPDMEQYF.

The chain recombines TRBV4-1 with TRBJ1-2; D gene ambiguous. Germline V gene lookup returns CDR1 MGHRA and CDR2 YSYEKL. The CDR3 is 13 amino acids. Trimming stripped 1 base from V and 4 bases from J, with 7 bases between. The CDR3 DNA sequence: TGCGCCAGCAGCCAAGCAGCAGCCTATGGCTACACCTTC. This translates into CASSQAAAYGYTF.

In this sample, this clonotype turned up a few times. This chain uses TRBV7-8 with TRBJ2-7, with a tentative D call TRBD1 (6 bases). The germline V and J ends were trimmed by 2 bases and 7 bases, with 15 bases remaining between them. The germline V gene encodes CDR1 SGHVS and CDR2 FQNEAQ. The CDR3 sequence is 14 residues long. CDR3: CASSLLQGPWEQYF. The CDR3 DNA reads TGTGCCAGCAGCTTATTACAGGGCCCATGGGAGCAGTACTTC.

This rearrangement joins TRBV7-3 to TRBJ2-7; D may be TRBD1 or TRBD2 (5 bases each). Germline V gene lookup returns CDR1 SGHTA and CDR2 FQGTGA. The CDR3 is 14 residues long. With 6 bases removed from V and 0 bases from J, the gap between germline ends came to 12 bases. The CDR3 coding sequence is TGTGCCAGCAGGCGTGGGACGTTCTCCTACGAGCAGTACTTC. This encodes CASRRGTFSYEQYF. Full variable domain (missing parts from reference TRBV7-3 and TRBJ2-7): GAGVSQTPSNKVTEKGKYVELRCDPISGHTALYWYRQSLGQGPEFLIYFQGTGAADDSGLPNDRFFAVRPEGSVSTLKIQRTERGDSAVYLCASRRGTFSYEQYFGPGTRLTVT.

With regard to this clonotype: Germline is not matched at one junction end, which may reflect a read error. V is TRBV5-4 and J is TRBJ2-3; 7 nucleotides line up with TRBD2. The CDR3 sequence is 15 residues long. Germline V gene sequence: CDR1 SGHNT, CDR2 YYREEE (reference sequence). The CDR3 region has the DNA TGTGTCAGCAGCTTGGCTGGGGGGGGAGGGGATACGCAGTATTTT. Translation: CVSSLAGGGGDTQYF.

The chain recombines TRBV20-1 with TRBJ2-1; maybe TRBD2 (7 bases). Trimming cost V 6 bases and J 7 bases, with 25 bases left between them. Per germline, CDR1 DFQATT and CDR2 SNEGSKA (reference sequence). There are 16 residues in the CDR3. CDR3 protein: CSAAPEGGQLRNEQFF. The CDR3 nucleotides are TGCAGTGCCGCTCCCGAGGGGGGGCAATTGCGGAATGAGCAGTTCTTC.

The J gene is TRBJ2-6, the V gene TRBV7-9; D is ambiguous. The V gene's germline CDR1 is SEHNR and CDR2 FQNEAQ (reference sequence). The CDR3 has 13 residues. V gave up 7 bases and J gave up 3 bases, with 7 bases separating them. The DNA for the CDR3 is TGTGCCAGCAAAGTCGGTGGGGCCAACGTCCTGACTTTC. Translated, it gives CASKVGGANVLTF.

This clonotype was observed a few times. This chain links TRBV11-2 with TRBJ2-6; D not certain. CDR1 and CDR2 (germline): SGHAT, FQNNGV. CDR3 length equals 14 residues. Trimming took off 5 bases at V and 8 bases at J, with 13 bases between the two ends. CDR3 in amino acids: CASSLLLGTNVLTF. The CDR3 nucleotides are TGTGCCAGCAGCCTTCTTTTGGGGACCAACGTCCTGACTTTC.

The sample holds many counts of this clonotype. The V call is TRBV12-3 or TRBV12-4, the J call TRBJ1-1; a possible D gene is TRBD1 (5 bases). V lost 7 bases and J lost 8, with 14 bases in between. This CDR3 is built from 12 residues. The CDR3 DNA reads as TGTGCCAGCATCCTGGGGGGTTCGGAAGCTTTCTTT. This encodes CASILGGSEAFF.